Shown below are 28 T cell receptor beta chains from a single sample sequenced in a study of blood T cell repertoires in COVID-19. Profiling relied on immunoSEQ multiplex PCR, and the TCRdb table lists in-frame clones only, not all of them. The repertoire holds around 58,000 clones, with around four fifths as singletons. Sequenced material: peripheral blood. These receptors came from a human donor in a cohort sampled during active COVID-19.

The chain recombines TRBV18 with TRBJ2-7; 10 bases fit TRBD1. The J segment lost 5 bases and the V segment lost 4 bases, leaving 11 bases of the junction unmatched. The CDR3 covers 16 residues. Germline CDR1 KGHSH, CDR2 LQKENI. The CDR3 is CASSQLSPGQGNEQYF. The CDR3 coding sequence is TGTGCCAGCTCACAACTTAGCCCGGGACAGGGGAACGAGCAGTACTTC.

The rearrangement uses TRBV6-1 and TRBJ1-5; possibly TRBD1 for D (5 bases). CDR1 and CDR2 (germline): MNHNS, SASEGT. Trimming left V 0 bases short and J 7 bases short, with 13 bases between. CDR3 length: 15 amino acids. CDR3 sequence: CASSEALRGYQPQHF. CDR3 nucleotides: TGTGCCAGCAGTGAAGCGCTACGGGGGTACCAGCCCCAGCATTTT.

The rearrangement links TRBV5-1 to TRBJ2-3; unclear D gene. The CDR3 sequence is 11 residues long. V was clipped by 1 base and J by 6 bases, with 3 bases between them. From germline, CDR1 is SGHRS and CDR2 YFSETQ. CDR3 amino acids: CASSLSDTQYF. The CDR3 DNA follows: TGCGCCAGCAGCTTGTCGGATACGCAGTATTTT.

This sequence joins TRBV3-1 (or the pseudogene TRBV3-2) and TRBJ1-1; a possible D gene is TRBD1 (6 bases). Per the germline V gene, CDR1 is LGHDT and CDR2 is YNNKEL (reference sequence). This CDR3 spans 15 amino acids. V was trimmed by 0 bases and J by 5 bases, leaving 13 bases between them. CDR3 sequence reads: CASSQEDSFWTEAFF. The DNA for the CDR3 is TGTGCCAGCAGCCAAGAGGACAGCTTTTGGACTGAAGCTTTCTTT.

The chain employs TRBV27 and TRBJ1-1; maybe TRBD1 (5 bases). The CDR3 spans 12 residues. Germline V gene data show CDR1 as MNHEY and CDR2 as SMNVEV (reference sequence). The germline V and J ends were trimmed by 3 bases and 4 bases, with 6 bases remaining between them. The CDR3 region is CASSFTGTEAFF. As DNA, the CDR3 is TGTGCCAGCAGTTTCACAGGCACTGAAGCTTTCTTT.

The V gene is TRBV27, the J gene TRBJ2-5; 7 positions agree with TRBD2. The V gene's germline CDR1 is MNHEY and CDR2 SMNVEV (reference sequence). The CDR3 totals 12 residues. With V trimmed by 8 bases and J by 5 bases, 5 bases remained unmatched. The CDR3 protein is CASRTGRETQYF. In nucleotides, the CDR3 is TGTGCCAGCCGAACCGGGAGGGAGACCCAGTACTTC.

The rearrangement uses TRBV3-1 (or the pseudogene TRBV3-2) and TRBJ1-6, with D possibly TRBD1 on 5 matching bases. V lost 2 bases and J lost 5, with 10 bases in between. This CDR3 has 15 amino acids. In germline, CDR1 is LGHDT, CDR2 YNNKEL (reference sequence). The CDR3 nucleotides read TGTGCCAGCAGCCAACTCCAGGGAAATAATTCACCCCTCCACTTT. It translates to CASSQLQGNNSPLHF.

V and J are TRBV7-2 and TRBJ2-3; tentatively, D is TRBD1 (6 bases). Germline CDR1 SGHTA, CDR2 FQGNSA. The CDR3 covers 13 residues. V lost 5 bases and J 2 bases, leaving 8 bases between the germline ends. CDR3 bases: TGTGCCAGCAGCCGACAGGTCACAGATACGCAGTATTTT. This sequence encodes CASSRQVTDTQYF.

CDR3 coding DNA: TGTGCCAGCAGCCGCAGGGACCAAGAGACCCAGTACTTC. As protein: CASSRRDQETQYF. The chain carries TRBV27 and TRBJ2-5; D perhaps matches TRBD1 (5 bases). The CDR3 is 13 residues long. The germline V gene has CDR1 MNHEY and CDR2 SMNVEV (reference sequence). The V end lost 6 bases, the J end lost 0 bases, and 8 bases lay between the germline ends.

The chain has TRBV7-2 and TRBJ2-2, with D tentatively TRBD2 (7 bases). The germline V and J ends were trimmed by 6 bases and 4 bases, with 15 bases remaining between them. CDR3 length: 15 amino acids. Germline V lookup: CDR1 SGHTA, CDR2 FQGNSA. For the CDR3, the DNA is TGTGCCAGCAGGTGGGGGGGCTCGGGCACCGGGGAGCTGTTTTTT. Protein product: CASRWGGSGTGELFF.

The V and J genes are TRBV19 and TRBJ1-6; D is ambiguous. The length of the CDR3 is 14 residues. Deletions cut 5 bases from V and 6 bases from J, with 11 bases between. Germline V gives CDR1 LNHDA, CDR2 SQIVND (reference sequence). CDR3 protein: CASSLWESNSPLHF. The CDR3 bases are TGTGCCAGTAGTTTGTGGGAGTCTAATTCACCCCTCCACTTT.

J is TRBJ2-7 and V is TRBV2; possible D gene TRBD1, 6 bases. V lost 3 bases and J 5 bases, leaving 17 bases between the germline ends. The CDR3 sequence is 15 residues long. Per the germline V gene, CDR1 is SNHLY and CDR2 is FYNNEI. CDR3 region: CASSDEQGIRDEQYF. The DNA of the CDR3 is TGTGCCAGCAGTGACGAGCAGGGGATTCGGGACGAGCAGTACTTC.

The rearrangement links TRBV2 to TRBJ2-1; unclear D gene. Per germline, CDR1 SNHLY and CDR2 FYNNEI. This CDR3 comprises 13 residues. V was pared by 1 base and J by 7 bases, with 8 bases between. CDR3 DNA sequence: TGTGCCAGCAGTGAAGAGAGAAGTAATGAGCAGTTCTTC. This translates into CASSEERSNEQFF.

The chain carries TRBV3-1 (or the pseudogene TRBV3-2) and TRBJ2-5; 7 nucleotides agree with TRBD1. V trimming: 7 bases; J trimming: 7 bases; junction bases outside the gene matches: 12. The CDR3 covers 14 residues. Germline CDR1 and CDR2: LGHDT and YNNKEL (reference sequence). The CDR3, as DNA: TGTGCCAGCAACCACAGGGGATCGGTCGGGACCCAGTACTTC. Encoded protein: CASNHRGSVGTQYF.

This chain joins TRBV4-1 and TRBJ2-1; the match to TRBD1 covers 7 bases. The CDR3 length is 16 residues. Germline V gene data show CDR1 as MGHRA and CDR2 as YSYEKL. The V and J ends lost 1 base and 8 bases, in that order; junction bases with no gene match: 11. DNA of the CDR3: TGCGCCAGCAGCCAAGTTCCGGGCCAAAGGGGGCATGAGCAGTTCTTC. This gives the protein CASSQVPGQRGHEQFF.

The V call is TRBV3-1 (or the pseudogene TRBV3-2), the J call TRBJ2-3; D is possibly TRBD2 (6 bases). Between the trimmed V and J ends, which lost 4 bases and 1 base, there was a span of 9 bases. CDR3 length: 14 amino acids. Germline V CDR1 and CDR2: LGHDT, YNNKEL (reference sequence). The CDR3 nucleotides are TGTGCCAGCAGCCGGGGCGGGGGCACAGATACGCAGTATTTT. The encoded protein is CASSRGGGTDTQYF.

The gene calls are TRBV6-6 and TRBJ2-3, with D unclear. Between the trimmed V and J ends, which lost 5 bases and 0 bases, there was a span of 6 bases. Germline V CDR1 and CDR2: MNHNY, SVGAGI (reference sequence). The CDR3 loop spans 13 amino acids. Here the CDR3 DNA reads TGTGCCAGCAGTCCAGGAAGCACAGATACGCAGTATTTT. This translates into CASSPGSTDTQYF.

This clone is categorized as medium-sized. CDR3 sequence: CASSPGQGRGNSPLHF. The CDR3, as DNA: TGCGCCAGCAGCCCGGGACAGGGCAGAGGCAATTCACCCCTCCACTTT. This sequence joins TRBV5-1 and TRBJ1-6; 9 bases align to TRBD1. J was trimmed by 7 bases and V by 4 bases; bases with no gene match: 9. The CDR3 covers 16 residues. Germline loops: CDR1 SGHRS, CDR2 YFSETQ.

This clone was counted only a few times. V usage is TRBV7-9 and J usage is TRBJ1-5; D possibly corresponds to TRBD1 (6 bases). Germline-derived CDR1 and CDR2 are SEHNR and FQNEAQ (reference sequence). V was trimmed by 5 bases and J by 0 bases, leaving 8 bases between them. This CDR3 spans 14 amino acids. The CDR3 loop reads CASSGGPSNQPQHF. CDR3 in DNA: TGTGCCAGCAGCGGGGGCCCTAGCAATCAGCCCCAGCATTTT.

This clone appeared a few times. This rearrangement joins TRBV20-1 to TRBJ2-7; TRBD1 aligns across 8 bases. From germline, CDR1 is DFQATT and CDR2 SNEGSKA (reference sequence). V shed 3 bases, J shed 2 bases, and the junction held 9 bases outside the gene matches. The CDR3 consists of 15 residues. CDR3 sequence reads: CSASLMGQETYEQYF. As DNA, the CDR3 is TGCAGTGCTAGTCTGATGGGACAGGAGACCTACGAGCAGTACTTC.

The gene calls are TRBV5-4 and TRBJ1-4, with a weak D call TRBD1 (5 bases). Germline V CDR1 and CDR2: SGHNT, YYREEE (reference sequence). Trimming pared 1 base from V and 6 bases from J, leaving 16 bases between. The CDR3 spans 16 residues. The CDR3 nucleotides read TGTGCCAGCAGCTTGTTTGTTTCGGGCAGGGATGAAAAACTGTTTTTT. Amino acid sequence: CASSLFVSGRDEKLFF.

The rearrangement uses TRBV6-6 and TRBJ2-5, with a tentative D call TRBD2 (6 bases). This CDR3 is 14 amino acids long. Germline CDR1 and CDR2: MNHNY and SVGAGI (reference sequence). V was clipped by 3 bases and J by 2 bases, with 10 bases between them. As DNA, the CDR3 is TGTGCCAGCAGTTATAGGACTACACAAGAGACCCAGTACTTC. This sequence encodes CASSYRTTQETQYF.

The gene calls are TRBV11-3 and TRBJ2-3, with D perhaps TRBD2 (6 bases). The germline V gene encodes CDR1 SGHNT and CDR2 YENEEA. V lost 5 bases and J 0 bases, leaving 15 bases between the germline ends. The CDR3 extends over 16 amino acids. CDR3 bases: TGTGCCAGCAGCCCCGGGGGAGCGACAAGCACAGATACGCAGTATTTT. It specifies CASSPGGATSTDTQYF. Variable domain in full (rest from reference TRBV11-3 and TRBJ2-3): EAGVVQSPRYKIIEKKQPVAFWCNPISGHNTLYWYLQNLGQGPELLIRYENEEAVDDSQLPKDRFSAERLKGVDSTLKIQPAELGDSAVYLCASSPGGATSTDTQYFGPGTRLTVL.

The V gene is TRBV5-1, the J gene TRBJ2-2; D might be TRBD1 (6 bases). This CDR3 is 16 amino acids long. Germline V gene lookup returns CDR1 SGHRS and CDR2 YFSETQ. V gave up 0 bases and J gave up 4 bases, with 13 bases separating them. CDR3 protein: CASSLDAGAFTGELFF. The DNA for the CDR3 is TGCGCCAGCAGCTTGGATGCAGGGGCGTTCACCGGGGAGCTGTTTTTT.

The chain carries TRBV19 and TRBJ1-1, with TRBD1 matching over 9 bases. The germline CDR1 and CDR2 sequences are LNHDA and SQIVND (reference sequence). The CDR3 has 17 residues. J was trimmed by 4 bases and V by 0 bases; bases with no gene match: 9. CDR3 nucleotides: TGTGCCAGTAGTATAGATCCGGGACAGGGTGGGAGCACTGAAGCTTTCTTT. Its protein product is CASSIDPGQGGSTEAFF.

The gene calls are TRBV7-2 and TRBJ1-4, with D unclear. The CDR3 loop spans 16 amino acids. In germline, CDR1 is SGHTA, CDR2 FQGNSA. Trimming left V 2 bases short and J 2 bases short, with 12 bases between. CDR3 amino acids: CASSLHPGGTNEKLFF. CDR3 DNA sequence: TGTGCCAGCAGCTTACATCCGGGAGGGACTAATGAAAAACTGTTTTTT.

The rearrangement uses TRBV27 and TRBJ1-4; 10 bases match TRBD1. Trimming cost V 5 bases and J 8 bases; bases outside gene matches: 8. CDR3 length equals 15 residues. In germline, CDR1 is MNHEY, CDR2 SMNVEV (reference sequence). For the CDR3, the DNA is TGTGCCAGCAGTCAGATTGGGGACAGGGGAGAAAAACTGTTTTTT. Translating gives CASSQIGDRGEKLFF. Looking up the rest from reference TRBV27 and TRBJ1-4 gives the full variable domain: EAQVTQNPRYLITVTGKKLTVTCSQNMNHEYMSWYRQDPGLGLRQIYYSMNVEVTDKGDVPEGYKVSRKEKRNFPLILESPSPNQTSLYFCASSQIGDRGEKLFFGSGTQLSVL.

The chain is built from TRBV7-2 and TRBJ2-7; 8 bases align to TRBD1. V was pared by 5 bases and J by 2 bases, with 5 bases of the junction left unmatched. The CDR3 covers 14 residues. CDR1 is SGHTA and CDR2 is FQGNSA in the germline V gene. This chain's CDR3 is CASSPGTGAYEQYF. CDR3 coding DNA: TGTGCCAGCAGCCCAGGGACAGGTGCCTACGAGCAGTACTTC.